This is a list of T cell receptor beta chains from one sample in a study of cytomegalovirus exposure and HLA in healthy donors. Only in-frame clones appear in the TCRdb table, and some are missing; sequencing was by immunoSEQ multiplex PCR. This sample has some 170,000 clones, with about 72% found just once. The specimen sequenced was PBMCs. These TCRs come from a man aged 55-75 years in good health and CMV-seronegative. CDR3s include the opening cysteine and the closing phenylalanine or tryptophan. Each record gives: V gene, J gene, CDR3 protein.

TRBV4-3	TRBJ2-5	CASSKGTGGEETQYF
TRBV7-9	TRBJ2-5	CASSTGLAETQYF
TRBV30	TRBJ2-1	CAWSGLAVYNEQFF
TRBV10-2	TRBJ2-2	CATRISGSITGELFF
TRBV5-1	TRBJ2-1	CASSLDPGGLGNEQFF
TRBV6-6	TRBJ2-2	CASSYSGTGVTGELFF
TRBV7-2	TRBJ2-1	CASSPSYEQFF
TRBV7-2	TRBJ1-6	CASSWAEGAGSPLHF
TRBV7-9	TRBJ2-5	CASSLSGAGGGQETQYF
TRBV29-1	TRBJ1-1	CSVVHLTGPGTEAFF
TRBV5-1	TRBJ2-7	CASSIGPYNSYEQYF
TRBV6-4	TRBJ2-3	CASSDLAGDTDTQYF
TRBV29-1	TRBJ2-7	CSVLQGAPSYEQYF
TRBV11-2	TRBJ1-5	CASSSQGVDQPQHF
TRBV5-1	TRBJ2-2	CASSLDRGESGELFF
TRBV6-1	TRBJ1-2	CASSGYRGLRSGYTF
TRBV6-6	TRBJ2-2	CASSVAQGAGELFF
TRBV18	TRBJ2-2	CASSPPSGVNTGELFF
TRBV27	TRBJ2-1	CASSLTASGKNEQFF
TRBV7-8	TRBJ1-4	CASSRTGVTATNEKLFF
TRBV18	TRBJ2-7	CASSPLATYEQYF
TRBV7-8	TRBJ2-7	CASSLAGARYF
TRBV27	TRBJ2-7	CASSRSWDRGSYEQYF
TRBV4-1	TRBJ2-1	CASSPNLGPTGYEQFF
TRBV23-1	TRBJ2-5	CASSQLGTGAQETQYF
TRBV28	TRBJ2-7	CACRAGGLGYEQYF
TRBV7-9	TRBJ2-2	CASNPLAGYWGELFF
TRBV28	TRBJ2-5	CASNREMGTGSETQYF
TRBV9	TRBJ2-2	CARLLRKREEGELFF
TRBV7-2	TRBJ2-5	CASSLGGLAGGIGLETQYF
TRBV4-1	TRBJ2-3	CASSPRTGGREDTQYF
TRBV6-1	-	CASSELPGLAASYEQYF
TRBV6-6	TRBJ2-7	CASSSDSARGQYF
TRBV18	TRBJ1-5	CASSAGTGLNQPQHF
TRBV5-4	TRBJ2-5	CASSHGTSGGTMQETQYF
TRBV19	TRBJ2-7	CASSIGLAGGGEQYF
TRBV7-8	TRBJ2-2	CASSLVTGVVAGELFF
TRBV5-1	TRBJ1-2	CASSAQGTEGYTF
TRBV28	TRBJ1-1	CASRLSGGGTEAFF
TRBV2	TRBJ2-3	CASSITDTQYF
TRBV19	TRBJ1-1	CASSPGQGGTEAFF
TRBV5-1	TRBJ2-3	CASRQGRLQGSSTDTQYF
TRBV7-9	TRBJ1-4	CASSLAGGEKLFF
TRBV6-6	-	CASSYSRQEISYEQYF
TRBV7-9	TRBJ2-7	CASSSGLAGGPREQYF
TRBV18	TRBJ2-4	CASSPGRRFNDIQYF
TRBV7-9	TRBJ2-5	CASSLLAGGFWETQYF
TRBV25-1	TRBJ1-1	CASSDVTGPPGAFF
TRBV10-3	TRBJ1-2	CAIRGTGSGYTF
TRBV7-2	TRBJ1-2	CASSQGQGAVYGYTF
TRBV11-2	TRBJ2-3	CASSLLGDRATDTQYF